Listed below are T cell receptor beta chains from one sample, sequenced in a study of blood T cell repertoires in COVID-19. TCRdb's copy holds only in-frame clones and misses some; the assay was immunoSEQ multiplex PCR. The sample carries hundreds of thousands of clones, 80% to 90% recorded once. The sample comprised peripheral blood. The source of these receptors is a man aged 18-30 years with COVID-19, enrolled during active disease. Both conserved end residues are part of each CDR3. D genes are given only for firm matches. Some rows mark clone size as missing; the rest say once, few, many or name a class of expanded clone.

j_call clone_size v_call d_call cdr3_aa cdr3_nt
TRBJ2-7 once TRBV5-6 NA CASSLDLSGGEQYF TGTGCCAGCAGCTTGGATTTATCCGGCGGCGAGCAGTACTTC
TRBJ1-1 NA TRBV3-1/TRBV3-2 NA CASSQAGVVTEAFF TGTGCCAGCAGCCAAGCGGGGGTTGTCACTGAAGCTTTCTTT
TRBJ2-3 NA TRBV5-1 TRBD2 CASASGSQDTQYF TGCGCCAGCGCTAGCGGGAGTCAAGATACGCAGTATTTT
TRBJ2-1 once TRBV27 TRBD2 CASSFRLADNEQFF TGTGCCAGCAGTTTCAGACTAGCGGACAATGAGCAGTTCTTC
TRBJ2-2 NA TRBV3-1/TRBV3-2 NA CASSQEGPNTGELFF TGTGCCAGCAGCCAAGAGGGCCCGAACACCGGGGAGCTGTTTTTT
TRBJ1-1 NA TRBV18 NA CASSQDSMIGNTEAFF TGTGCCAGCTCACAGGACAGTATGATCGGGAACACTGAAGCTTTCTTT
TRBJ1-4 NA TRBV7-8 NA CASSLEPGGHEKLFF TGTGCCAGCAGCTTAGAACCGGGCGGGCATGAAAAACTGTTTTTT
TRBJ2-3 NA TRBV27 NA CASGSTDTQYF TGTGCCAGCGGCAGCACAGATACGCAGTATTTT
TRBJ2-5 NA TRBV24-1 NA CATRRAGTGKETQYF TGTGCCACCAGGAGAGCCGGGACTGGAAAAGAGACCCAGTACTTC
TRBJ1-2 NA TRBV18 TRBD1 CASSSGQDNYGYTF TGTGCCAGCTCATCGGGACAGGATAACTATGGCTACACCTTC
TRBJ2-7 many TRBV11-1 NA CASSSGSSSYEQYF TGTGCCAGCAGCTCAGGGTCCTCCTCCTACGAGCAGTACTTC
TRBJ2-7 NA TRBV6-1 TRBD1 CASREAPGQGYEQYF TGTGCCAGCAGAGAAGCGCCGGGACAGGGCTACGAGCAGTACTTC
TRBJ2-3 once TRBV5-1 TRBD1 CASSPRTGRTDTQYF TGCGCCAGCAGCCCCCGGACAGGTCGGACAGATACGCAGTATTTT
TRBJ2-2 NA TRBV30 TRBD1 CAWSRGTGELFF TGTGCCTGGAGCAGGGGGACCGGGGAGCTGTTTTTT
TRBJ2-7 few TRBV4-1 NA CASSQLGPYEQYF TGCGCCAGCAGCCAACTAGGTCCCTACGAGCAGTACTTC